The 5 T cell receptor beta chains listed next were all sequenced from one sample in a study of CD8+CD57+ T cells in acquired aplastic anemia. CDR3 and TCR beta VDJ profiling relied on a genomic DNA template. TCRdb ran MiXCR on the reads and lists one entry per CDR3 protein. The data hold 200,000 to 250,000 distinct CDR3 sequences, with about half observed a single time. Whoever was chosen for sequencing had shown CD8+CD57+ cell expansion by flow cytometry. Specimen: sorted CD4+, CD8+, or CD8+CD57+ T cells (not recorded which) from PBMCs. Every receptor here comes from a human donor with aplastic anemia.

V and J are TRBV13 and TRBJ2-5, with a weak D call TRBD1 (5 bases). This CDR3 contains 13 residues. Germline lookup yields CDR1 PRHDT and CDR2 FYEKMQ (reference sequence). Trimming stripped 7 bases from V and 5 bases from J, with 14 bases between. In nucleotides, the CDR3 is TGTGCCAGCATCCCTGGGGCAGAGGAGACCCAGTACTTC. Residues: CASIPGAEETQYF.

The CDR3 loop is CASSPTSGSREQYF. CDR3 nucleotide sequence: TGTGCCAGCTCACCGACTAGCGGGAGCCGAGAGCAGTACTTC. V gene TRBV18 combines with J gene TRBJ2-7; 12 nucleotides match TRBD2. The junction had 4 bases not matched to a gene; V was cut back by 3 bases and J by 7 bases. The CDR3 is made up of 14 amino acids. The germline CDR1 and CDR2 sequences are KGHSH and LQKENI.

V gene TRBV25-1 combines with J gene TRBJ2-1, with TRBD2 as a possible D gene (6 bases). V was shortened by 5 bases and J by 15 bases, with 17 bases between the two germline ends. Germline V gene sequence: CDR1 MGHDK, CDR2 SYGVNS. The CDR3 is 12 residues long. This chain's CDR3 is CASSSRRDLLFF. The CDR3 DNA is TGTGCCAGCAGTTCAAGGAGGGATTTGTTGTTCTTC.

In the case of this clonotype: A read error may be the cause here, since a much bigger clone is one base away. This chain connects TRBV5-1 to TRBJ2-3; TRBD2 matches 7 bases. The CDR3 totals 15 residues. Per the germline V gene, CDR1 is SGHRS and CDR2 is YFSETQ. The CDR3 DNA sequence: TGCGCCAGCAGCTTGGGCGCGGGGGTCACAGATGCGCAGTATTTT. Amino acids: CASSLGAGVTDAQYF.

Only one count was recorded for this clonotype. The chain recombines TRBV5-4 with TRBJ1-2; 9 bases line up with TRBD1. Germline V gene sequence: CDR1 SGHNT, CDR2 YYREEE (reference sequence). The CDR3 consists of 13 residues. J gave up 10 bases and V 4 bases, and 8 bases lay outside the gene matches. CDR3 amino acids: CASSGRQGEVYTF. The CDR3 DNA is TGTGCCAGCAGCGGAAGACAGGGGGAGGTCTACACCTTC.